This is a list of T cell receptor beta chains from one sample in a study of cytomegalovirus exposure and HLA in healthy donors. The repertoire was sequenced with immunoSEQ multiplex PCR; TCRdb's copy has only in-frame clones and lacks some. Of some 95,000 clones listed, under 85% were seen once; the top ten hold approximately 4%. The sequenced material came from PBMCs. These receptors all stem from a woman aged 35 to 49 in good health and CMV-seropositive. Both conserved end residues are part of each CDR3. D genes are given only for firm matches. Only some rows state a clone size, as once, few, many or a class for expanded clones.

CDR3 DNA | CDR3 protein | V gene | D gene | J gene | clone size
TGCGCCAGCAGGACAGGCAGCCCTTCTAACTATGGCTACACCTTC | CASRTGSPSNYGYTF | TRBV5-1 | - | TRBJ1-2 | once
TGTGCCAGCAGGCCGGACCTAGCGGGAAGAGAGACCCAGTACTTC | CASRPDLAGRETQYF | TRBV6-6 | TRBD2 | TRBJ2-5 | -
TGTGCCAGAAGTCACCCCCTAGCGGCCTCCCCCGATGAGCAGTTCTTC | CARSHPLAASPDEQFF | TRBV5-3 | TRBD2 | TRBJ2-1 | -
TGTGCCTGGAGTGTACACCGGACTAGCGGAAGCACAGATACGCAGTATTTT | CAWSVHRTSGSTDTQYF | TRBV30 | TRBD2 | TRBJ2-3 | -
TGTGCCAGCAGTTTACTAGCGGGAGTCCCCTACGAGCAGTACTTC | CASSLLAGVPYEQYF | TRBV6-6 | TRBD2 | TRBJ2-7 | few
TGTGCCATCAGTGCCTTTACTAGCAGCAAGTTTACCGGGGCCAACGTCCTGACTTTC | CAISAFTSSKFTGANVLTF | TRBV10-3 | - | TRBJ2-6 | -
TGTGCCAGCAGGAGGGGGGGGAACACTGAAGCTTTCTTT | CASRRGGNTEAFF | TRBV28 | - | TRBJ1-1 | -
TGCAGCTTTACAGTCAGGGGCAAGGCCGGGGAGCTGTTTTTT | CSFTVRGKAGELFF | TRBV29-1 | - | TRBJ2-2 | -
TGTGCCAGTAGTCCCACTAGCGGGACTCGGGGGCAGTACTTC | CASSPTSGTRGQYF | TRBV19 | TRBD2 | TRBJ2-7 | once
TGTGCCAGCAGTTCAGGGCTTGGCTACACCTTC | CASSSGLGYTF | TRBV27 | - | TRBJ1-2 | once
TGTGCCTGGGGTCATGGGGCAAATGAGCAGTTCTTC | CAWGHGANEQFF | TRBV30 | - | TRBJ2-1 | -
TGTGCCAGCTCACCCTATAGCGGGAAAGAGACCCAGTACTTC | CASSPYSGKETQYF | TRBV18 | TRBD2 | TRBJ2-5 | -
TGTGCCAGCAGTGAATTATCCGCGTCTATTAATGAGCAGTTCTTC | CASSELSASINEQFF | TRBV6-1 | - | TRBJ2-1 | -
TGTGCCAGCAGCTTCCAGGGGTATGGCTACACCTTC | CASSFQGYGYTF | TRBV7-9 | - | TRBJ1-2 | -
TGTGCCAGCAGCCTCCCTGGGGCTGAGCAGTACTTC | CASSLPGAEQYF | TRBV21-1 | - | TRBJ2-7 | -
TGCGCCAGCAGTGAGCGCAGGGGAGTGATTGTGGGTGGTGAGCAGTTCTTC | CASSERRGVIVGGEQFF | TRBV10-1 | - | TRBJ2-1 | once
TGTGCCAGCAGCGAACAGGGGGCAAGAGGGTACGAGCAGTACTTC | CASSEQGARGYEQYF | TRBV6-1 | TRBD1 | TRBJ2-7 | -
TGCGCCAGCAGTGCACAGGGAGCCTACGAGCAGTACTTC | CASSAQGAYEQYF | TRBV10-1 | - | TRBJ2-7 | -
TGTGCCAGCAGCAAGACTAGCGGGAGGCGAGCAATGCAGTATTTT | CASSKTSGRRAMQYF | TRBV21-1 | - | TRBJ2-3 | -
TGTGCCATCAGTGACCAACAGGGCACCTACGAGCAGTACTTC | CAISDQQGTYEQYF | TRBV10-3 | - | TRBJ2-7 | -
TGTGCCAGCAGTTTAACCGTCCGGGAGGGACGGGCCTACGAGCAGTACTTC | CASSLTVREGRAYEQYF | TRBV27 | TRBD2 | TRBJ2-7 | -
TGTGCCAGCAGAAGGGACAGGGCGGGCACTAATGAAAAACTGTTTTTT | CASRRDRAGTNEKLFF | TRBV27 | TRBD1 | TRBJ1-4 | -
TGTGCCAGCAGCAGCCCCCATAGTGCCGGGGAGCTGTTTTTT | CASSSPHSAGELFF | TRBV9 | - | TRBJ2-2 | -
TGCGCCAGCAGCCAGGGAGACAGGGGGTACCAAGAGACCCAGTACTTC | CASSQGDRGYQETQYF | TRBV4-1 | TRBD1 | TRBJ2-5 | -
TGTGCCAGCAGCAAGGGACTAGCGGGAGTAGCCACATACAATGAGCAGTTCTTC | CASSKGLAGVATYNEQFF | TRBV9 | TRBD2 | TRBJ2-1 | few
TGTGCCAGCAGTTCCTACAGGGAATACAATGAGCAGTTCTTC | CASSSYREYNEQFF | TRBV25-1 | - | TRBJ2-1 | -
TGTGCCAGCAGTTTATCTGCGGGGGGGCTGAGGGGGGACTTC | CASSLSAGGLRGDF | TRBV28 | TRBD2 | TRBJ2-5 | -
TGTGCCAGCAGTTCTCTCCCGGGACAAGGGACTGAAGCTTTCTTT | CASSSLPGQGTEAFF | TRBV28 | - | TRBJ1-1 | once
TGTGCCAGCTCACCAATAGCAACTAATGAAAAACTGTTTTTT | CASSPIATNEKLFF | TRBV18 | - | TRBJ1-4 | -
TGTGCCAGCGGCCCCACGGGAGAGACCCAGTACTTC | CASGPTGETQYF | TRBV7-9 | - | TRBJ2-5 | -
TGTGCCAGCAAAGAAGGACAGATAAACTATGGCTACACCTTC | CASKEGQINYGYTF | TRBV2 | - | TRBJ1-2 | -
TGTGCCAGCAGCGTTGACATCTATCAGCCCCAGCATTTT | CASSVDIYQPQHF | TRBV5-5 | - | TRBJ1-5 | -
TGTGCCAGCAGTAAGCGGGAGCGTAGCACAGATACGCAGTATTTT | CASSKRERSTDTQYF | TRBV28 | TRBD2 | TRBJ2-3 | -
TGTGCCAGCAGTTCCGCAGGGAGGGAGACCCAGTACTTC | CASSSAGRETQYF | TRBV7-3 | - | TRBJ2-5 | -
TGTGCCAGCAGGGGCAACACAGGGAGCTCCTATAATTCACCCCTCCACTTT | CASRGNTGSSYNSPLHF | TRBV2 | - | TRBJ1-6 | -
TGTGCCAGCAGCACCGACAGCAACACCGGGGAGCTGTTTTTT | CASSTDSNTGELFF | TRBV28 | - | TRBJ2-2 | -